The rows below give T cell receptor beta chains drawn from one sample of a study of shared clonotypes between healthy human individuals. The repertoire was sequenced with immunoSEQ multiplex PCR; TCRdb's copy has only in-frame clones and lacks some. Among around 1 million clones listed, roughly 72% were seen once. The sequencing sample was made of memory CD4+ T cells sorted from blood. Receptors were obtained from a young man in good health. Each CDR3 is given with its conserved first and last residue. A D gene is named only where the DNA matches it firmly. Where a row states a size, it is once, few, many or the class of an expanded clone; other rows omit it.

TRBJ2-5,TRBV6-5,TRBD2,.,TGTGCCAGCAGTTACGCGGCTAGCGGCCGAGAGACCCAGTACTTC,CASSYAASGRETQYF
TRBJ1-4,TRBV30,.,few,TGTGCCTGGAGAATACAGGTTAATGAAAAACTGTTTTTT,CAWRIQVNEKLFF
TRBJ2-6,TRBV30,.,.,TGTGCCTGCCGGGTGTCCGGGGCCAACGTCCTGACTTTC,CACRVSGANVLTF
TRBJ1-3,TRBV18,.,.,TGTGCCAGCTCACCTGGGACAAGCGGAAACACCATATATTTT,CASSPGTSGNTIYF
TRBJ1-6,TRBV7-9,.,.,TGTGCCAGCAGGCCAGGCCCCGGGACCCTTCCCCCCAATTCACCCCTCCACTTT,CASRPGPGTLPPNSPLHF
TRBJ1-1,TRBV5-1,.,.,TGCGCCAGCAGCTTGGCGGCCGGGAACACTGAAGCTTTCTTT,CASSLAAGNTEAFF
TRBJ2-3,TRBV5-6,.,many,TGTGCCAGCAGCTTTTTCTCCGGCACAGATACGCAGTATTTT,CASSFFSGTDTQYF
TRBJ2-7,TRBV5-1,TRBD1,.,TGCGCCAGCAGCCTAGGACAGGGAATCTACGAGCAGTACTTC,CASSLGQGIYEQYF
TRBJ2-2,TRBV18,TRBD2,.,TGTGCCAGCTCACCACTCCCTTCTTGGGGGGGCACCGGGGAGCTGTTTTTT,CASSPLPSWGGTGELFF
TRBJ1-6,TRBV5-3,.,.,TGTGCCAGAAGCTGGGGGGATCTAACGGCCCTCCACTTT,CARSWGDLTALHF
TRBJ2-2,TRBV2,.,.,TGTGCCAGCAGTAGTAGTCAGTCGGGTACCGGGGAGCTGTTTTTT,CASSSSQSGTGELFF
TRBJ2-2,TRBV4-1,TRBD2,once,TGCGCCAGCAGTCTTATAGCGGGGCCCCGTCTCACCGGGGAGCTGTTTTTT,CASSLIAGPRLTGELFF
TRBJ1-6,TRBV6-1,.,.,TGTGCCAGCAAGGCAGTAGAAAATTCACCCCTCCACTTT,CASKAVENSPLHF
TRBJ2-1,TRBV4-1,.,.,TGCGCCAGCAGCAAGTACCGGGACAACAATGAGCAGTTCTTC,CASSKYRDNNEQFF
TRBJ1-3,TRBV9,.,.,TGTGCCAGCAGCTCACAGGGTCTCTCTGGAAACACCATATATTTT,CASSSQGLSGNTIYF
TRBJ2-7,TRBV18,TRBD1,.,TGTGCCAGCTCACGTGGGACAGACAACTCGCAGTACTTC,CASSRGTDNSQYF
TRBJ2-3,TRBV29-1,.,once,TGCAGCGTCGGTCGGACTAGCACAGATACGCAGTATTTT,CSVGRTSTDTQYF
TRBJ1-1,TRBV6-5,.,.,TGTGCCAGCAGCCCCGGTCGAGGGGGGACTGAAGCTTTCTTT,CASSPGRGGTEAFF
TRBJ1-6,TRBV6-1,.,.,TGTGCCAGCAGTGAATTGGGGGTTAGGGATTCACCCCTCCACTTT,CASSELGVRDSPLHF
TRBJ1-1,TRBV25-1,.,.,TGTGCCAGCAATCATAACAATGGGGCTGAAGCTTTCTTT,CASNHNNGAEAFF
TRBJ1-1,TRBV7-9,TRBD1,few,TGTGCCGTCCAGGGGGCTCGGGGGACTGAAGCTTTCTTT,CAVQGARGTEAFF
TRBJ2-5,TRBV4-1,.,.,TGCGCCAGCAGCCAAGAAAGCGAGACCCAGTACTTC,CASSQESETQYF
TRBJ2-7,TRBV6-5,.,few,TGTGCCAGCAGCGCCCAGGGTTCCTACGAGCAGTACTTC,CASSAQGSYEQYF
TRBJ1-1,TRBV7-8,.,few,TGTGCCAGCAGCCCTAGCCCTGGGACGACCCCTCGAGCTTTCTTT,CASSPSPGTTPRAFF
TRBJ1-1,TRBV18,TRBD1,.,TGTGCCAGCTCACTCCAGGGGGGAACTGAAGCTTTCTTT,CASSLQGGTEAFF
TRBJ1-3,TRBV15,.,.,TGTGCCACCAGCAGAGTACAGGGTTGGAACACCATATATTTT,CATSRVQGWNTIYF
TRBJ2-5,TRBV21-1,.,once,TGTGCCAGCAGCAAAGTGGGACAGAGAGAGACCCAGTACTTC,CASSKVGQRETQYF
TRBJ1-6,TRBV27,TRBD1,.,TGTGCCAGCAGCGGACAGGCCGGAGGGGCACCCCTCCACTTT,CASSGQAGGAPLHF
TRBJ2-5,TRBV6-5,.,.,TGTGCCAGCAGAACCCCGGACGGACAAGAGACCCAGTACTTC,CASRTPDGQETQYF
TRBJ2-7,TRBV5-1,.,.,TGCGCCAGCAGTTGGGGTTGGGGCAGCGACGAGCAGTACTTC,CASSWGWGSDEQYF
TRBJ2-3,TRBV7-9,.,.,TGTGCCAGCAGCTTAGCTGGAGCGCAGTATTTT,CASSLAGAQYF
TRBJ1-5,TRBV10-3,.,.,TGTGCCATCAGTCTAGGGGGAACTCAGCCCCAGCATTTT,CAISLGGTQPQHF
TRBJ2-7,TRBV30,TRBD1,.,TGTGCCTGGAGTGTGGGGGCAGGGGGCTACGAGCAGTACTTC,CAWSVGAGGYEQYF
TRBJ1-1,TRBV30,TRBD1,few,TGTGCCTGGAGTCCAGACAGGGGAAACACTGAAGCTTTCTTT,CAWSPDRGNTEAFF
TRBJ2-3,TRBV5-1,TRBD2,once,TGCGCCAGCACCCAGGCCGGGACTAGCGGGAGGGCCCAGAGCACAGATACGCAGTATTTT,CASTQAGTSGRAQSTDTQYF
TRBJ1-5,TRBV7-2,.,.,TGTGCCAGCAGCTTAGGGCAGGGTACCAATCAGCCCCAGCATTTT,CASSLGQGTNQPQHF
TRBJ2-7,TRBV5-4,TRBD1,.,TGTGCCAGCAGCTTAGGACAGGGAGATACCTACGAGCAGTACTTC,CASSLGQGDTYEQYF
TRBJ1-3,TRBV9,.,.,TGTGCCAGCAGCCCATACGCCGGGGCAGGGGGAAACACCATATATTTT,CASSPYAGAGGNTIYF
TRBJ2-7,TRBV27,TRBD2,.,TGTGCCAGCAGTCCAAATAGCGGGCGACTCTACGAGCAGTACTTC,CASSPNSGRLYEQYF
TRBJ2-5,TRBV30,.,few,TGTGCCTGGAGTGTGTTACGGGAGCGCGAGACCCAGTACTTC,CAWSVLRERETQYF
TRBJ2-1,TRBV18,.,.,TGTGCCAGCTCACCGGACAGCGGGTCCTACAATGAGCAGTTCTTC,CASSPDSGSYNEQFF
TRBJ1-1,TRBV30,.,few,TGTGCCTGGAGTATAAAAAGCCGACAGAGGCGGTTT,CAWSIKSRQRRF
TRBJ1-2,TRBV30,.,.,TGTGCCTGGAGACCGGGCCAGTTAGGAGGCTACACCTTC,CAWRPGQLGGYTF
TRBJ1-6,TRBV5-6,TRBD1,few,TGTGCCAGCAGCGCCGACAGGGGTAATAATTCACCCCTCCACTTT,CASSADRGNNSPLHF
TRBJ2-1,TRBV10-3,TRBD2,.,TGTGCCATCAGAAAAGCGGGAAACTTCTACAATGAGCAGTTCTTC,CAIRKAGNFYNEQFF
TRBJ1-2,TRBV7-2,.,few,TGTGCCAGCAGCTTCCCAGGGGTCTCTGGCTACACCTTC,CASSFPGVSGYTF
TRBJ2-5,TRBV5-1,.,.,TGCGCCAGCAGTTCCGGGACGGGACAAGAGACCCAGTACTTC,CASSSGTGQETQYF
TRBJ2-2,TRBV25-1,.,once,TGTGCCAGCAGGGCACTGGCGGGGAACACCGGGGAGCTGTTTTTT,CASRALAGNTGELFF
TRBJ1-5,TRBV28,.,.,TGTGCCAGCAGAACCGGTGCAGGGGGCAATCAGCCCCAGCATTTT,CASRTGAGGNQPQHF
TRBJ2-1,TRBV7-2,.,.,TGTGCCAGCAGCTTTGCCAGCAATGAGCAGTTCTTC,CASSFASNEQFF
TRBJ2-2,TRBV10-1,.,few,TGCGCCAGCAGTGAGTCTTCAGCCATCCGGGAGCTGTTTTTT,CASSESSAIRELFF
TRBJ1-4,TRBV18,.,.,TGTGCCAGCTCAGGCGGGATCTCGACTGAAAAACTGTTTTTT,CASSGGISTEKLFF